The 11 T cell receptor beta chains given below trace back to one sample, sequenced in a study of cytomegalovirus exposure and HLA in healthy donors. The PCR contained 60 Vbeta and 13 Jbeta primers. Here immunoSEQ multiplex PCR was the method, and the copy in TCRdb shows in-frame clones only, minus some. The data show more than 150,000 clones, 77% seen once. Sequencing was performed on PBMCs. The receptors originated from a man aged 18 to 29 in good health and CMV-seronegative.

This chain uses TRBV4-3 with TRBJ2-1; TRBD1 aligns across 7 bases. Germline V gene lookup returns CDR1 LGHNA and CDR2 YSLEER. The CDR3 runs 14 residues. Unmatched junction bases numbered 2, after V lost 0 bases and J lost 6 bases. The CDR3 nucleotides are TGCGCCAGCAGCCAAGATGACAGGGTCAATGAGCAGTTCTTC. Protein product: CASSQDDRVNEQFF.

The chain employs TRBV6-5 and TRBJ1-2; no clear D gene. V gave up 0 bases and J gave up 4 bases, with 6 bases separating them. Germline V CDR1 and CDR2: MNHEY, SVGAGI. This CDR3 has 13 amino acids. CDR3: CASSYSPSYGYTF. DNA for the CDR3: TGTGCCAGCAGTTACTCTCCCAGCTATGGCTACACCTTC.

The chain links TRBV5-6 to TRBJ2-7, with 11 bases fitting TRBD2. The CDR3 spans 16 residues. The J segment lost 3 bases and the V segment lost 4 bases, leaving 9 bases of the junction unmatched. The germline V gene encodes CDR1 SGHDT and CDR2 YYEEEE. Here the CDR3 DNA reads TGTGCCAGCAGCCTAGAATCTAGCGGGAGGTACTACGAGCAGTACTTC. Protein: CASSLESSGRYYEQYF.

This sequence joins TRBV30 and TRBJ2-1, with D perhaps TRBD2 (5 bases). Deletions cut 4 bases from V and 3 bases from J, with 13 bases between. The germline V gene has CDR1 GTSNPN and CDR2 SVGIG (reference sequence). The CDR3 runs to 14 residues. CDR3 in DNA: TGTGCCTGGACCCTTTCTAGCAGCTACAATGAGCAGTTCTTC. Translation: CAWTLSSSYNEQFF.

The rearrangement joins TRBV30 to TRBJ2-5, with D possibly being TRBD2 (6 bases). Germline loops: CDR1 GTSNPN, CDR2 SVGIG (reference sequence). The CDR3 has 16 amino acids. V gave up 0 bases and J gave up 1 base, with 15 bases separating them. The CDR3 nucleotides read TGTGCCTGGAGTGTAGGGGCGGGAAGGGTCCAAGAGACCCAGTACTTC. Amino acids: CAWSVGAGRVQETQYF.

Comments on this clone: Additional DNA sequences in this sample encode the identical CDR3. CDR3 in amino acids: CASSVGQGAYEQYF. CDR3 DNA: TGTGCCAGCAGCGTGGGTCAGGGGGCCTACGAGCAGTACTTC. The J gene is TRBJ2-7, the V gene TRBV9; 7 nucleotides agree with TRBD1. Germline CDR1 and CDR2: SGDLS and YYNGEE. The CDR3 has 14 residues. Trimming at V came to 2 bases and at J to 2 bases, leaving 4 bases not matched to a gene. Together with reference TRBV9 and TRBJ2-7, the CDR3 gives the full variable domain: DSGVTQTPKHLITATGQRVTLRCSPRSGDLSVYWYQQSLDQGLQFLIQYYNGEERAKGNILERFSAQQFPDLHSELNLSSLELGDSALYFCASSVGQGAYEQYFGPGTRLTVT.

The chain couples TRBV2 to TRBJ1-2; 9 nucleotides agree with TRBD1. This CDR3 has 14 residues. Trimming at V came to 7 bases and at J to 0 bases, leaving 3 bases not matched to a gene. Germline lookup yields CDR1 SNHLY and CDR2 FYNNEI. As DNA, the CDR3 is TGTGCCAGCAACGGACAGGGGCCTAACTATGGCTACACCTTC. Translation gives CASNGQGPNYGYTF. Full variable domain (rest looked up from reference TRBV2 and TRBJ1-2): EPEVTQTPSHQVTQMGQEVILRCVPISNHLYFYWYRQILGQKVEFLVSFYNNEISEKSEIFDDQFSVERPDGSNFTLKIRSTKLEDSAMYFCASNGQGPNYGYTFGSGTRLTVV.

The sample holds a few counts of this clone. V usage is TRBV2 and J usage is TRBJ1-5; the D gene is possibly TRBD1 (5 bases). The CDR3 runs 13 residues. V was pared by 8 bases and J by 6 bases, with 14 bases between. Germline CDR1 is SNHLY and CDR2 is FYNNEI. CDR3 loop: CASGLGGTQPQHF. Written as DNA, the CDR3 is TGTGCCAGCGGCCTCGGGGGAACTCAGCCCCAGCATTTT. The variable domain in full, completed from reference TRBV2 and TRBJ1-5, reads EPEVTQTPSHQVTQMGQEVILRCVPISNHLYFYWYRQILGQKVEFLVSFYNNEISEKSEIFDDQFSVERPDGSNFTLKIRSTKLEDSAMYFCASGLGGTQPQHFGDGTRLSIL.

The gene calls are TRBV2 and TRBJ2-5; TRBD2 matches 10 bases. The CDR3 is made up of 16 amino acids. CDR1 SNHLY and CDR2 FYNNEI come from the germline V gene. V shed 2 bases and J 1 base; nucleotides not matched to a gene: 4. The DNA of the CDR3 is TGTGCCAGCAGTGAACGTGGACTAGCGGCCCAAGAGACCCAGTACTTC. It yields the protein CASSERGLAAQETQYF.

CDR3 sequence: CASHSRNSNQPQHF. DNA of the CDR3: TGTGCCAGCCATTCTAGGAATAGCAATCAGCCCCAGCATTTT. The J gene is TRBJ1-5, the V gene TRBV2, with D uncertain. From germline, CDR1 is SNHLY and CDR2 FYNNEI. CDR3 length equals 14 residues. The ends were cut back, 8 bases at V and 0 bases at J, with 11 bases in the middle.

The chain has TRBV19 and TRBJ2-5; 10 nucleotides align to TRBD2. Germline loops: CDR1 LNHDA, CDR2 SQIVND (reference sequence). The CDR3 extends over 16 amino acids. J gave up 4 bases and V 3 bases, and 8 bases lay outside the gene matches. This CDR3 reads CASSIVLAGVRETQYF. In DNA, the CDR3 is TGTGCCAGTAGTATTGTCCTAGCGGGAGTTCGAGAGACCCAGTACTTC. The full variable domain, rest sourced from reference TRBV19 and TRBJ2-5, is DGGITQSPKYLFRKEGQNVTLSCEQNLNHDAMYWYRQDPGQGLRLIYYSQIVNDFQKGDIAEGYSVSREKKESFPLTVTSAQKNPTAFYLCASSIVLAGVRETQYFGPGTRLLVL.